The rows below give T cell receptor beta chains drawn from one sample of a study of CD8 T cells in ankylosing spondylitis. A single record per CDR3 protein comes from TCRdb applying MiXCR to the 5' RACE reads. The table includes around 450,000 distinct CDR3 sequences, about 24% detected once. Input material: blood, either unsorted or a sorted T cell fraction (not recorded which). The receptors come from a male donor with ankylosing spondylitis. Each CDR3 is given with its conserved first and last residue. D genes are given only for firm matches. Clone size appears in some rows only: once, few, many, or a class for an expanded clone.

CASSLPFIAGEKDEQFF	TGTGCCAGCAGCTTACCTTTTATAGCGGGAGAAAAGGATGAGCAGTTCTTC	-	TRBV7-2	TRBJ2-1	TRBD2
CASGVNQPQHF	TGTGCCAGCGGGGTTAATCAGCCCCAGCATTTT	-	TRBV25-1	TRBJ1-5	-
CASSLYPEGQPQHF	TGTGCCAGCAGCTTATATCCCGAGGGTCAGCCCCAGCATTTT	few	TRBV7-8	TRBJ1-5	-
CASSATGAFYNEQFF	TGTGCCAGCAGTGCGACAGGGGCCTTTTACAATGAGCAGTTCTTC	few	TRBV12-3/TRBV12-4	TRBJ2-1	TRBD1
CASSLAAGRDTQYF	TGTGCCAGCAGCTTAGCAGCGGGGCGTGATACGCAGTATTTT	few	TRBV7-9	TRBJ2-3	TRBD2
CSARDWRNEQFF	TGCAGTGCTAGAGATTGGCGGAATGAGCAGTTCTTC	few	TRBV20-1	TRBJ2-1	-
CASSLAVSRDEQYF	TGTGCCAGCAGCTTAGCGGTTTCGCGGGACGAGCAGTACTTC	few	TRBV7-2	TRBJ2-7	-
CAISLQQNEKLFF	TGTGCCATCAGTTTACAGCAAAATGAAAAACTGTTTTTT	few	TRBV10-3	TRBJ1-4	-
CASSLGQPGVQFF	TGTGCCAGCAGCCTGGGACAGCCAGGGGTGCAGTTCTTC	-	TRBV7-9	TRBJ2-1	TRBD1
CASSSIAGGTDTQYF	TGTGCCAGCAGTTCGATAGCGGGAGGCACAGATACGCAGTATTTT	-	TRBV28	TRBJ2-3	TRBD2
CASSLGGSNEQFF	TGCGCCAGCAGCTTGGGCGGGAGTAATGAGCAGTTCTTC	many	TRBV5-1	TRBJ2-1	TRBD2
CASRLAGGTDTQYF	TGTGCCAGCAGGCTAGCGGGAGGCACAGATACGCAGTATTTT	many	TRBV12-3/TRBV12-4	TRBJ2-3	TRBD2
CATSDGAYNEQFF	TGTGCCACCAGTGATGGGGCTTACAATGAGCAGTTCTTC	few	TRBV24-1	TRBJ2-1	-
CASSPDTNQPQHF	TGCGCCAGCAGCCCGGACACAAATCAGCCCCAGCATTTT	few	TRBV5-1	TRBJ1-5	-
CASSHRVTGGPYNSPLHF	TGTGCCAGCAGCCACAGAGTCACAGGGGGCCCCTATAATTCACCCCTCCACTTT	once	TRBV3-1	TRBJ1-6	TRBD1
CSAPPAGRGTVTDTQYF	TGCAGTGCCCCCCCCGCCGGCCGAGGGACGGTCACAGATACGCAGTATTTT	once	TRBV20-1	TRBJ2-3	-
CASRASGPGNEQFF	TGCGCCAGCCGGGCTAGCGGACCGGGGAATGAGCAGTTCTTC	once	TRBV5-1	TRBJ2-1	TRBD2
CASSLDHYGYTF	TGTGCCAGCAGCTTAGATCACTATGGCTACACCTTC	-	TRBV7-8	TRBJ1-2	-
CATSARPQEPQHF	TGTGCCACCAGTGCCCGACCCCAGGAGCCCCAGCATTTT	-	TRBV24-1	TRBJ1-5	-
CASSRDRGRTEAFF	TGCGCCAGCAGCAGAGACAGGGGACGGACTGAAGCTTTCTTT	few	TRBV5-1	TRBJ1-1	TRBD1
CASSEQGLGVGGYTF	TGCGCCAGCAGCGAACAGGGTTTGGGAGTCGGTGGCTACACCTTC	few	TRBV5-1	TRBJ1-2	-
CASSLQTGYNEQFF	TGTGCCAGCAGTCTCCAGACAGGGTACAATGAGCAGTTCTTC	many	TRBV12-3/TRBV12-4	TRBJ2-1	TRBD1
CASSAGEVGNTIYF	TGTGCCAGCAGCGCCGGGGAAGTGGGAAACACCATATATTTT	few	TRBV11-3	TRBJ1-3	-
CASSSSPGGKEFF	TGTGCCAGCAGCTCTTCCCCCGGGGGAAAGGAGTTCTTC	-	TRBV7-9	TRBJ2-1	-
CASSLSDNTDTQYF	TGTGCCAGCAGCTTAAGTGACAACACAGATACGCAGTATTTT	few	TRBV7-7	TRBJ2-3	-
CASSALQGSNQPQHF	TGTGCCAGCAGTGCATTACAGGGTTCCAATCAGCCCCAGCATTTT	few	TRBV12-3/TRBV12-4	TRBJ1-5	-
CASSALWGNTEAFF	TGTGCCAGCAGCGCCCTCTGGGGGAACACTGAAGCTTTCTTT	-	TRBV5-6	TRBJ1-1	-
CASRQGSDTEAFF	TGTGCCAGCAGACAGGGGTCGGACACTGAAGCTTTCTTT	-	TRBV12-3/TRBV12-4	TRBJ1-1	TRBD1
CASSSPGANEQFF	TGTGCCAGCAGCTCCCCAGGGGCTAATGAGCAGTTCTTC	few	TRBV7-6	TRBJ2-1	-
CASSLPTGGGDEAFF	TGCGCCAGCAGCTTGCCTACAGGGGGCGGTGATGAAGCTTTCTTT	many	TRBV5-1	TRBJ1-1	TRBD1
CASRSQRNSNQPQHF	TGTGCCAGCCGCTCACAGAGAAATAGCAATCAGCCCCAGCATTTT	-	TRBV2	TRBJ1-5	-
CSAWTSVLNEQFF	TGCAGTGCTTGGACTAGCGTTCTCAATGAGCAGTTCTTC	-	TRBV20-1	TRBJ2-1	TRBD2
CASSESGSTGVNGYTF	TGCGCCAGCAGTGAGTCGGGTTCCACAGGGGTGAATGGCTACACCTTC	few	TRBV10-1	TRBJ1-2	TRBD1
CASSLRTGGNTGELFF	TGCGCCAGCAGCTTAAGGACAGGGGGCAACACCGGGGAGCTGTTTTTT	-	TRBV5-1	TRBJ2-2	TRBD1
CASSQAGGFEQFF	TGTGCCAGCAGTCAAGCAGGGGGCTTTGAGCAGTTCTTC	few	TRBV12-3/TRBV12-4	TRBJ2-1	TRBD1
CASSLETGSLYGYTF	TGCGCCAGCAGCTTGGAGACAGGTTCCCTTTATGGCTACACCTTC	few	TRBV5-1	TRBJ1-2	-
CASSLGTSNWHEQFF	TGTGCCAGCAGCCTCGGGACTAGCAATTGGCATGAGCAGTTCTTC	few	TRBV12-3/TRBV12-4	TRBJ2-1	TRBD2
CASSETGTSAYNEQFF	TGTGCCAGCAGTGAAACCGGGACTAGCGCCTACAATGAGCAGTTCTTC	-	TRBV27	TRBJ2-1	TRBD2
CASSQTGGTYSNQPQHF	TGTGCCAGCAGTCAGACAGGGGGAACTTATAGCAATCAGCCCCAGCATTTT	-	TRBV4-2	TRBJ1-5	TRBD1
CSARDWEGRETQYF	TGCAGTGCTAGAGATTGGGAGGGTCGAGAGACCCAGTACTTC	-	TRBV20-1	TRBJ2-5	TRBD2
CASSQRGRGQETQYF	TGTGCCAGCAGCCAGCGGGGCAGGGGCCAAGAGACCCAGTACTTC	-	TRBV3-1	TRBJ2-5	-
CASQGQGGTGELFF	TGTGCCAGCCAGGGACAGGGCGGGACCGGGGAGCTGTTTTTT	-	TRBV5-6	TRBJ2-2	TRBD1
CSVIPRGWYGYTF	TGCAGCGTCATTCCCCGGGGCTGGTATGGCTACACCTTC	few	TRBV29-1	TRBJ1-2	-
CASSSEGHSLNTGELFF	TGCGCCAGCAGCTCCGAGGGGCACTCTTTGAACACCGGGGAGCTGTTTTTT	-	TRBV5-1	TRBJ2-2	-
CASSFNIRANYGYTF	TGTGCCAGTAGTTTCAACATCAGGGCTAACTATGGCTACACCTTC	-	TRBV19	TRBJ1-2	-
CASSFRLRGNYGYTF	TGTGCCAGCAGCTTCCGCCTCAGGGGCAACTATGGCTACACCTTC	few	TRBV7-9	TRBJ1-2	-
CSVEDPRGEKLFF	TGCAGCGTTGAAGATCCTAGAGGTGAAAAACTGTTTTTT	few	TRBV29-1	TRBJ1-4	-
CASGPWGSDTQYF	TGTGCCAGCGGTCCCTGGGGGTCAGATACGCAGTATTTT	once	TRBV11-2	TRBJ2-3	-
CSVEEYPLGELFF	TGCAGCGTTGAAGAATACCCCTTGGGGGAGCTGTTTTTT	few	TRBV29-1	TRBJ2-2	-
CASGPIAGGSDTQYF	TGCGCCAGCGGACCCATAGCGGGAGGGTCTGATACGCAGTATTTT	few	TRBV5-1	TRBJ2-3	TRBD2
CASSATPWAGELFF	TGTGCCAGTAGTGCTACTCCCTGGGCCGGGGAGCTGTTTTTT	-	TRBV19	TRBJ2-2	-
CAVLRGRNEQYF	TGTGCCGTCCTTAGGGGGCGGAACGAGCAGTACTTC	once	TRBV6-2/TRBV6-3	TRBJ2-7	TRBD1
CASSLGTGEQETQYF	TGTGCCAGCAGCCTCGGGACAGGGGAGCAAGAGACCCAGTACTTC	-	TRBV7-9	TRBJ2-5	TRBD1
CASRRSSYNEQFF	TGTGCCAGCAGAAGGAGCTCCTACAATGAGCAGTTCTTC	few	TRBV27	TRBJ2-1	-
CASSDPLWGVAGVRNTGELFF	TGTGCCAGCAGCGACCCCCTTTGGGGGGTAGCGGGAGTGAGGAACACCGGGGAGCTGTTTTTT	few	TRBV9	TRBJ2-2	TRBD2
CASSYSQGIQPQHF	TGTGCCAGCTCCTACTCACAGGGGATTCAGCCCCAGCATTTT	few	TRBV27	TRBJ1-5	TRBD1
CASSEAQGVHQPQHF	TGTGCCAGCAGTGAAGCGCAGGGAGTTCACCAGCCCCAGCATTTT	-	TRBV2	TRBJ1-5	-
CASSLGATNTGELFF	TGCGCCAGCAGCTTGGGAGCTACGAACACCGGGGAGCTGTTTTTT	few	TRBV5-1	TRBJ2-2	-
CASSSRVYQQGQYF	TGTGCCAGCTCTAGCCGGGTTTACCAACAAGGGCAGTATTTT	-	TRBV3-1	TRBJ2-3	-
CASSLSQGPQETQYF	TGTGCCAGCAGCTTAAGTCAGGGACCTCAAGAGACCCAGTACTTC	few	TRBV7-9	TRBJ2-5	-